These T cell receptor beta chains were read from a single sample in a study of blood T cell repertoires in COVID-19. Libraries were prepared by immunoSEQ multiplex PCR; TCRdb keeps only in-frame clonotypes and omits some of them. The sample holds approximately 160,000 clones, roughly 90% seen once. Specimen: peripheral blood. These receptors all come from a man aged 60 to 69 with active or convalescent COVID-19. The CDR3 runs from the conserved cysteine through the conserved F or W. D genes are given only for firm matches. Size is omitted from some rows. Given values are once, few, many or a class for expanded clones.

d_call | j_call | clone_size | v_call | cdr3_aa | cdr3_nt
TRBD1 | TRBJ2-3 | . | TRBV27 | CASSTPTGLLTDTQYF | TGTGCCAGCAGTACACCGACAGGGCTGTTGACAGATACGCAGTATTTT
. | TRBJ1-1 | . | TRBV7-9 | CASSLATGVTEAFF | TGTGCCAGCAGCTTAGCCACAGGAGTTACTGAAGCTTTCTTT
TRBD1 | TRBJ1-5 | . | TRBV6-5 | CASTGQTPGQPQHF | TGTGCCAGCACGGGACAGACGCCCGGTCAGCCCCAGCATTTT
. | TRBJ1-1 | . | TRBV2 | CASSRGENTEAFF | TGTGCCAGCAGTCGCGGTGAGAACACTGAAGCTTTCTTT
. | TRBJ1-1 | . | TRBV19 | CASSIGRENTEAFF | TGTGCCAGTAGTATAGGCAGGGAGAACACTGAAGCTTTCTTT
TRBD1 | TRBJ1-4 | . | TRBV24-1 | CATSDFPDRVSEKLFF | TGTGCCACCAGTGATTTCCCCGACAGGGTGAGCGAAAAACTGTTTTTT
. | TRBJ1-5 | . | TRBV5-5 | CASSFMPGGNQPQHF | TGTGCCAGCAGCTTTATGCCGGGGGGCAATCAGCCCCAGCATTTT
. | TRBJ2-2 | . | TRBV7-9 | CASSLRTVDAGELFF | TGTGCCAGCAGCCTTCGCACCGTAGATGCCGGGGAGCTGTTTTTT
. | TRBJ1-5 | . | TRBV19 | CASSSQGNPNQPQHF | TGTGCCAGTAGTTCGCAGGGGAACCCCAATCAGCCCCAGCATTTT
. | TRBJ1-1 | . | TRBV27 | CASRSRPSEAFF | TGTGCCAGCAGGTCGAGGCCCAGTGAAGCTTTCTTT
TRBD1 | TRBJ2-7 | . | TRBV4-1 | CASSQDPGGGSRSYEQYF | TGCGCCAGCAGCCAAGATCCAGGGGGCGGTTCGAGGTCCTACGAGCAGTACTTC
. | TRBJ2-7 | . | TRBV27 | CASSPWTGGYEQYF | TGTGCCAGCAGTCCTTGGACAGGAGGGTACGAGCAGTACTTC
TRBD1 | TRBJ1-4 | few | TRBV19 | CASSIGASGQRSNEKLFF | TGTGCCAGTAGTATTGGGGCCTCGGGACAGCGAAGTAATGAAAAACTGTTTTTT
TRBD1 | TRBJ1-2 | . | TRBV11-2 | CASSSLGQRHYGYTF | TGTGCCAGCAGCTCACTGGGACAGAGACACTATGGCTACACCTTC
TRBD1 | TRBJ1-2 | once | TRBV19 | CASLRATGGNRAQLYGYTF | TGTGCCAGTTTACGAGCCACAGGGGGCAACAGGGCCCAACTCTATGGCTACACCTTC
TRBD2 | TRBJ2-3 | once | TRBV5-1 | CASSLALAGELDTQYF | TGCGCCAGCAGCTTGGCCCTAGCGGGAGAATTAGATACGCAGTATTTT
. | TRBJ1-6 | . | TRBV10-2 | CASSVGEDSPLHF | TGCGCCAGCAGTGTAGGGGAGGACTCACCCCTCCACTTT
TRBD1 | TRBJ1-1 | . | TRBV10-3 | CAIGPGDRQAFF | TGTGCCATCGGGCCGGGGGACAGGCAAGCTTTCTTT
. | TRBJ1-5 | . | TRBV4-2 | CASSQLNGRQNQPQHF | TGTGCCAGCAGCCAACTAAATGGGCGTCAAAATCAGCCCCAGCATTTT
. | TRBJ2-5 | . | TRBV11-2 | CASSLGLQETQYF | TGTGCCAGCAGCTTAGGGCTTCAAGAGACCCAGTACTTC
TRBD1 | TRBJ2-1 | . | TRBV11-2 | CASSSGTGGNEQFF | TGTGCCAGCAGCTCCGGGACAGGGGGCAATGAGCAGTTCTTC
TRBD2 | TRBJ2-1 | . | TRBV19 | CASSTGLAHYNEQFF | TGTGCCAGTAGTACGGGACTAGCTCACTACAATGAGCAGTTCTTC
TRBD1 | TRBJ1-2 | . | TRBV6-6 | CASTSTGQGDNYGYTF | TGTGCCAGCACCAGCACGGGACAGGGTGATAACTATGGCTACACCTTC
. | TRBJ1-1 | . | TRBV5-1 | CASSAPQATEAFF | TGCGCCAGCAGCGCCCCCCAAGCCACTGAAGCTTTCTTT
TRBD1 | TRBJ2-3 | . | TRBV7-2 | CASSLGTGLDTQYF | TGTGCCAGCAGCTTAGGGACAGGGTTAGATACGCAGTATTTT
TRBD1 | TRBJ1-5 | . | TRBV18 | CASSPPTGTFNQPQHF | TGTGCCAGCTCACCACCGACAGGGACCTTCAATCAGCCCCAGCATTTT
TRBD2 | TRBJ2-3 | . | TRBV7-2 | CASSLNSGGGATDTQYF | TGTGCCAGCAGCTTAAACTCAGGCGGGGGGGCTACAGATACGCAGTATTTT
TRBD1 | TRBJ2-1 | . | TRBV19 | CASSDRGPRSYNEQFF | TGTGCCAGTAGTGACAGGGGACCCCGGTCCTACAATGAGCAGTTCTTC
TRBD1 | TRBJ1-3 | . | TRBV7-8 | CASSRSGTGASTIYF | TGTGCCAGCAGCCGTTCCGGGACAGGGGCCTCGACCATATATTTT
TRBD1 | TRBJ1-5 | . | TRBV28 | CASSLSSRGNQPQHF | TGTGCCAGCAGTTTATCGAGCAGGGGGAATCAGCCCCAGCATTTT
TRBD1 | TRBJ1-2 | . | TRBV5-5 | CASSLRYTGGMGGYTF | TGTGCCAGCAGCTTGAGGTACACAGGGGGCATGGGAGGCTACACCTTC
TRBD1 | TRBJ1-3 | . | TRBV10-3 | CAISRQGAQTAIYF | TGTGCCATCAGTCGACAGGGGGCTCAGACCGCCATATATTTT
. | TRBJ1-2 | . | TRBV5-1 | CASRVTDNYGYTF | TGCGCCAGCAGGGTTACAGATAACTATGGCTACACCTTC
TRBD1 | TRBJ1-1 | . | TRBV2 | CASSPGQGRPEAFF | TGTGCCAGCAGCCCGGGACAGGGGCGGCCTGAAGCTTTCTTT
. | TRBJ1-5 | once | TRBV21-1 | CASILGTGTNQPQHF | TGTGCCAGCATCTTAGGGACAGGGACAAATCAGCCCCAGCATTTT
. | TRBJ1-6 | . | TRBV2 | CASSPAGGGSSPLHF | TGTGCCAGCAGTCCCGCCGGGGGTGGGTCTTCACCCCTCCACTTT
TRBD1 | TRBJ1-2 | . | TRBV6-6 | CASSYYDRGYGYTF | TGTGCCAGCAGTTACTATGACAGGGGCTATGGCTACACCTTC
TRBD1 | TRBJ1-4 | . | TRBV18 | CASSPDRVVEKLFF | TGTGCCAGCTCACCAGACAGGGTAGTTGAAAAACTGTTTTTT
. | TRBJ1-6 | . | TRBV10-3 | CAISSDNSPLHF | TGTGCCATCAGTTCAGATAATTCACCCCTCCACTTT
. | TRBJ2-3 | once | TRBV3-1/TRBV3-2 | CASSLWTDPGADTQYF | TGTGCCAGCAGCCTATGGACGGACCCCGGGGCAGATACGCAGTATTTT
TRBD1 | TRBJ1-2 | . | TRBV6-5 | CASTSEGTGGGGYTF | TGTGCCAGCACCTCCGAGGGGACAGGGGGTGGGGGCTACACCTTC
TRBD1 | TRBJ1-3 | . | TRBV19 | CASSRGTGASGNTIYF | TGTGCCAGTAGTCGAGGGACAGGGGCATCTGGAAACACCATATATTTT
. | TRBJ1-6 | few | TRBV6-5 | CASSYSARNSPLHF | TGTGCCAGCAGTTACTCGGCAAGAAATTCACCCCTCCACTTT
TRBD1 | TRBJ1-2 | few | TRBV7-9 | CASSFRDSTYYGYTF | TGTGCCAGCAGCTTCCGGGACAGCACCTACTATGGCTACACCTTC
TRBD2 | TRBJ2-3 | . | TRBV12-5 | CASGLVAGTDTQYF | TGTGCTAGTGGTTTGGTAGCGGGAACAGATACGCAGTATTTT
. | TRBJ1-3 | . | TRBV19 | CASNRVEGNTIYF | TGTGCCAGTAACAGGGTGGAAGGAAACACCATATATTTT
. | TRBJ2-1 | . | TRBV10-3 | CAIRKGQGPNPISYNEQFF | TGTGCCATCAGGAAGGGACAAGGACCCAACCCCATATCATACAATGAGCAGTTCTTC